A selection of T cell receptor beta chains follows, all from one sample in a study of molecular identifiers for immune sequencing clone quantification. TCRdb used MiXCR to reprocess the PCR reads, holding one entry per CDR3 protein. The table lists roughly 50,000 distinct CDR3 sequences, about 25% of them singletons. Specimen: naive CD8+ T cells from blood, with Jurkat cell RNA spiked in. Receptors were obtained from a human donor in good health. Some libraries in this study had Jurkat cell RNA spiked in. The CDR3 runs from the conserved cysteine through the conserved F or W. A D gene is named only where the DNA matches it firmly. Some rows have no size entry. The others give once, few or many, or a class for an expanded clone.

j_gene | v_gene | d_gene | abundance | CDR3aa | CDR3nt
TRBJ2-2 | TRBV29-1 | TRBD1 | medium-sized | CSVTGLDTGELFF | TGCAGCGTGACAGGGCTCGACACCGGGGAGCTGTTTTTT
TRBJ1-1 | TRBV12-3/TRBV12-4 | TRBD1 | many | CASSATGQGFFTEAFF | TGTGCCAGCAGTGCCACGGGACAGGGGTTTTTCACTGAAGCTTTCTTT
TRBJ1-1 | TRBV4-1 | TRBD1 | many | CASSQEEGARTEAFF | TGCGCCAGCAGCCAAGAGGAGGGGGCGAGAACTGAAGCTTTCTTT
TRBJ1-2 | TRBV7-9 | . | many | CASSPWSREVGYTF | TGTGCCAGCAGCCCGTGGTCGAGGGAAGTTGGCTACACCTTC
TRBJ1-5 | TRBV11-2 | . | many | CASSLFVGSNQPQHF | TGTGCCAGCAGCTTATTTGTGGGAAGCAATCAGCCCCAGCATTTT
TRBJ2-7 | TRBV28 | . | once | CASGFLGRGLVCGRCF | TGTGCCAGCGGTTTCCTCGGACGGGGCTTGGTCTGCGGGCGGTGCTTC
TRBJ2-2 | TRBV30 | . | few | CAWFRENTGELFF | TGTGCCTGGTTTCGGGAGAACACCGGGGAGCTGTTTTTT
TRBJ2-7 | TRBV13 | . | many | CASSTQQNRQEDEQYF | TGTGCCAGCAGCACACAACAAAATAGACAGGAGGACGAGCAGTACTTC
TRBJ2-5 | TRBV12-3/TRBV12-4 | . | many | CASSFEFQETQYF | TGTGCCAGCAGTTTTGAGTTCCAAGAGACCCAGTACTTC
TRBJ1-1 | TRBV13 | . | many | CASSRWGTEAFF | TGTGCCAGCAGCCGATGGGGCACTGAAGCTTTCTTT
TRBJ2-7 | TRBV4-2 | . | many | CASSPLGHRTYEQYF | TGTGCCAGCAGCCCATTGGGCCATCGAACCTACGAGCAGTACTTC
TRBJ2-1 | TRBV4-3 | . | many | CASSQGRSSYNEQFF | TGCGCCAGCAGCCAGGGACGTAGCTCCTACAATGAGCAGTTCTTC
TRBJ2-7 | TRBV7-6 | . | many | CASSYLGGEQYF | TGTGCCAGCAGTTATCTAGGGGGCGAGCAGTACTTC
TRBJ2-1 | TRBV20-1 | . | . | CSARVLGAFSYNEQFF | TGCAGTGCTAGAGTCCTCGGGGCCTTCTCCTACAATGAGCAGTTCTTC
TRBJ1-5 | TRBV19 | . | many | CASNLMGTSGPQHF | TGTGCCAGCAACCTGATGGGGACCAGCGGGCCCCAGCATTTT
TRBJ2-7 | TRBV19 | TRBD2 | few | CASSPGLAGDEQYF | TGTGCCAGTAGTCCCGGACTAGCAGGCGACGAGCAGTACTTC
TRBJ2-3 | TRBV27 | TRBD1 | . | CASILLQGAGLVDTQYF | TGTGCCAGCATTTTACTACAGGGGGCAGGGTTAGTAGATACGCAGTATTTT
TRBJ1-1 | TRBV29-1 | . | many | CSGLMNTEAFF | TGCAGCGGATTAATGAACACTGAAGCTTTCTTT
TRBJ2-3 | TRBV2 | TRBD1 | many | CASSESKDRAEDTQYF | TGTGCCAGCAGTGAATCCAAGGACAGGGCAGAGGATACGCAGTATTTT
TRBJ1-2 | TRBV5-6 | . | many | CASSLESLIYGYTF | TGTGCCAGCAGCTTGGAGTCGTTAATCTATGGCTACACCTTC
TRBJ2-7 | TRBV6-5 | TRBD1 | many | CASSYGAGGRYEQYF | TGTGCCAGCAGTTACGGGGCAGGGGGCAGGTACGAGCAGTACTTC
TRBJ2-5 | TRBV10-3 | TRBD1 | many | CAISRDRPNQETQYF | TGTGCCATCAGTAGGGACAGGCCCAATCAAGAGACCCAGTACTTC
TRBJ1-6 | TRBV6-2/TRBV6-3 | . | many | CASSLGQISYNSPLHF | TGTGCCAGCAGCCTCGGACAGATCTCCTATAATTCACCCCTCCACTTT
TRBJ1-1 | TRBV11-1 | . | many | CASSLGLSGGTEAFF | TGTGCCAGCAGCTTAGGTCTATCCGGGGGCACTGAAGCTTTCTTT
TRBJ1-5 | TRBV4-1 | TRBD1 | medium-sized | CASSQEDRDDQPQHF | TGCGCCAGCAGCCAAGAAGACAGGGATGATCAGCCCCAGCATTTT
TRBJ2-1 | TRBV29-1 | . | many | CSVGSNEQFF | TGCAGCGTTGGGAGTAATGAGCAGTTCTTC
TRBJ1-1 | TRBV5-6 | . | many | CASSFFGVAGRGTEAFF | TGTGCCAGCAGCTTCTTTGGGGTTGCGGGAAGAGGCACTGAAGCTTTCTTT
TRBJ2-5 | TRBV28 | . | many | CASSPKPQETQYF | TGTGCCAGCAGTCCCAAGCCCCAAGAGACCCAGTACTTC
TRBJ2-7 | TRBV12-3/TRBV12-4 | . | . | CASSLRGPYEQYF | TGTGCCAGCAGTTTAAGGGGCCCCTACGAGCAGTACTTC
TRBJ1-1 | TRBV5-1 | TRBD1 | many | CASSPGTGLGAFF | TGCGCCAGCAGCCCAGGGACAGGGCTGGGAGCTTTCTTT
TRBJ2-7 | TRBV29-1 | TRBD2 | many | CSVEGLAGGPYEQYF | TGCAGCGTTGAAGGTCTAGCGGGAGGGCCCTACGAGCAGTACTTC
TRBJ1-1 | TRBV4-1 | . | . | CASPFDISINTEAFF | TGCGCCAGCCCCTTCGATATCAGCATTAACACTGAAGCTTTCTTT
TRBJ2-5 | TRBV30 | . | many | CAWNPTGRSETQYF | TGTGCCTGGAATCCGACAGGCCGGTCGGAGACCCAGTACTTC
TRBJ2-5 | TRBV30 | TRBD2 | many | CAWSITSGETQYF | TGTGCCTGGAGTATAACTAGCGGAGAGACCCAGTACTTC
TRBJ1-1 | TRBV6-2/TRBV6-3 | . | many | CASSYINTEAFF | TGTGCCAGCAGTTACATCAACACTGAAGCTTTCTTT
TRBJ2-7 | TRBV12-5 | . | many | CASGLGRVYEQYF | TGTGCTAGTGGTTTGGGCAGGGTCTACGAGCAGTACTTC
TRBJ2-5 | TRBV27 | TRBD1 | few | CASSPRGSQETQYF | TGTGCCAGCAGTCCCAGGGGGTCCCAAGAGACCCAGTACTTC
TRBJ2-2 | TRBV3-1 | TRBD1 | many | CASSQVVRGRVNAVTGELFF | TGTGCCAGCAGCCAAGTTGTCAGGGGGCGCGTTAATGCCGTGACCGGGGAGCTGTTTTTT
TRBJ2-7 | TRBV27 | TRBD1 | . | CASGPQTGGYEQYF | TGTGCCAGCGGTCCACAGACAGGGGGATACGAGCAGTACTTC
TRBJ1-3 | TRBV7-2 | . | many | CASSLAWTAVSGNTIYF | TGTGCCAGCAGCTTAGCTTGGACAGCAGTATCTGGAAACACCATATATTTT
TRBJ1-1 | TRBV6-5 | TRBD1 | many | CASSYSRTGGDVTEAFF | TGTGCCAGCAGTTACTCGAGGACAGGGGGCGACGTCACTGAAGCTTTCTTT
TRBJ1-1 | TRBV6-2/TRBV6-3 | . | many | CACDTGLNTEAFF | TGTGCCTGCGACACTGGCCTAAACACTGAAGCTTTCTTT
TRBJ1-5 | TRBV5-6 | . | . | CASSFLTRPRVVGQPQHF | TGTGCCAGCAGCTTCCTCACCCGGCCGAGGGTTGTTGGCCAGCCCCAGCATTTT
TRBJ2-1 | TRBV7-9 | TRBD2 | many | CASTSRGTSGSPYNEQFF | TGTGCCAGCACCTCTCGGGGGACTAGCGGGAGTCCCTACAATGAGCAGTTCTTC
TRBJ2-3 | TRBV28 | TRBD2 | many | CASSLSSGRSDTQYF | TGTGCCAGCAGTTTATCCAGCGGGAGGTCAGATACGCAGTATTTT
TRBJ2-3 | TRBV13 | TRBD2 | . | CASSLSGGTTDTQYF | TGTGCCAGCAGCTTAAGCGGGGGGACCACAGATACGCAGTATTTT
TRBJ1-5 | TRBV28 | TRBD1 | . | CASSFRQGGSQPQHF | TGTGCCAGCAGTTTTAGACAGGGGGGAAGTCAGCCCCAGCATTTT
TRBJ1-3 | TRBV9 | TRBD1 | few | CASSPPGQSSGNTIYF | TGTGCCAGCAGCCCACCGGGACAGAGCTCTGGAAACACCATATATTTT
TRBJ2-3 | TRBV6-2/TRBV6-3 | . | many | CGTGPDTQYF | TGTGGAACAGGCCCAGATACGCAGTATTTT
TRBJ2-5 | TRBV20-1 | TRBD2 | few | CSARDLPLAGVETQYF | TGCAGTGCTAGAGATCTCCCATTAGCGGGGGTCGAGACCCAGTACTTC
TRBJ1-3 | TRBV27 | . | many | CASSLWGPGTSSGNTIYF | TGTGCCAGCAGTTTATGGGGGCCAGGGACAAGCTCTGGAAACACCATATATTTT
TRBJ2-1 | TRBV4-1 | TRBD2 | many | CASSRELAGHNEQFF | TGCGCCAGCAGCCGAGAACTAGCGGGGCACAATGAGCAGTTCTTC
TRBJ2-2 | TRBV24-1 | . | many | CATSDSGTVNTGELFF | TGTGCCACCAGTGATTCCGGGACGGTGAACACCGGGGAGCTGTTTTTT
TRBJ1-1 | TRBV6-5 | . | many | CASSYVGAEAFF | TGTGCCAGCAGTTACGTCGGCGCCGAAGCTTTCTTT
TRBJ1-1 | TRBV12-3/TRBV12-4 | . | many | CASSFLGGTEAFF | TGTGCCAGCAGTTTCTTGGGGGGCACTGAAGCTTTCTTT
TRBJ2-3 | TRBV5-4 | TRBD2 | many | CASSLFSGSSSFTDTQYF | TGTGCCAGCAGCTTGTTTAGCGGGAGCTCGAGTTTCACAGATACGCAGTATTTT
TRBJ2-7 | TRBV6-2/TRBV6-3 | TRBD1 | many | CASSLRDSLTYEQYF | TGTGCCAGCAGTCTCCGGGACAGCTTAACCTACGAGCAGTACTTC
TRBJ2-7 | TRBV7-9 | . | . | CASSPGGLGGAATGQYF | TGTGCCAGCAGCCCCGGAGGGCTGGGTGGTGCTGCCACGGGGCAGTACTTC
TRBJ2-2 | TRBV20-1 | TRBD2 | . | CSARDLISGTNTGELFF | TGCAGTGCTAGAGATCTCATTAGCGGGACTAACACCGGGGAGCTGTTTTTT